These T cell receptor beta chains were read from a single sample in a study of blood T cell repertoires in COVID-19. Method: immunoSEQ multiplex PCR; TCRdb's copy keeps in-frame clones and lacks some. The sample lists more than 200,000 clones, about four fifths occurring once. The sequenced sample consisted of peripheral blood. The source of these receptors is a man aged 40-55 years with active or convalescent COVID-19. Both conserved end residues are part of each CDR3. Fields, in order: clone size, J gene, D gene, V gene, CDR3 protein, CDR3 DNA. The D gene is left open where the match is weak. Some rows have no size entry. The others give once, few or many, or a class for an expanded clone.

size: NA
J: TRBJ2-7
D: NA
V: TRBV11-3
CDR3: CASSLEVYWQGTTYEQYF
DNA: TGTGCCAGCAGCTTAGAGGTCTATTGGCAGGGAACGACCTACGAGCAGTACTTC

size: NA
J: TRBJ1-1
D: NA
V: TRBV30
CDR3: CAWRSGTYGTEAFF
DNA: TGTGCCTGGAGATCCGGGACATATGGGACTGAAGCTTTCTTT

size: once
J: TRBJ1-1
D: NA
V: TRBV7-2
CDR3: CASSLGRQNTEAFF
DNA: TGTGCCAGCAGCTTAGGCAGGCAGAACACTGAAGCTTTCTTT

size: few
J: TRBJ2-3
D: NA
V: TRBV2
CDR3: CASKGGPGQREGTDTQYF
DNA: TGTGCCAGCAAGGGAGGTCCGGGACAAAGGGAGGGGACAGATACGCAGTATTTT

size: few
J: TRBJ1-1
D: NA
V: TRBV7-3
CDR3: CASSPGRGNTEAFF
DNA: TGTGCCAGCAGCCCTGGGAGAGGGAACACTGAAGCTTTCTTT

size: NA
J: TRBJ2-2
D: TRBD2
V: TRBV5-1
CDR3: CASSGLAEDTGELFF
DNA: TGCGCCAGCAGCGGACTAGCGGAGGACACCGGGGAGCTGTTTTTT

size: NA
J: TRBJ2-3
D: TRBD1
V: TRBV5-1
CDR3: CASSPPTSRGRTDTQYF
DNA: TGCGCCAGCAGCCCGCCAACTAGCAGGGGGCGCACAGATACGCAGTATTTT

size: NA
J: TRBJ1-2
D: NA
V: TRBV12-3/TRBV12-4
CDR3: CASSFGGTGYTF
DNA: TGTGCCAGCAGTTTCGGGGGGACGGGCTACACCTTC

size: NA
J: TRBJ2-7
D: TRBD2
V: TRBV5-4
CDR3: CASSATSGSSYEQYF
DNA: TGTGCCAGCAGCGCTACTAGCGGGAGTTCCTACGAGCAGTACTTC

size: NA
J: TRBJ1-2
D: TRBD1
V: TRBV24-1
CDR3: CATSEGTGNYGYTF
DNA: TGTGCCACCAGTGAGGGGACAGGGAACTATGGCTACACCTTC

size: NA
J: TRBJ2-5
D: TRBD1
V: TRBV9
CDR3: CASSGTGSQETQYF
DNA: TGTGCCAGCAGCGGGACAGGGAGCCAAGAGACCCAGTACTTC